The 12 T cell receptor beta chains below were found in one sample sequenced in a study of T-cell reconstitution after alpha-beta-depleted transplantation in children. The authors prepared the TCRbeta library with unique molecular identifiers. TCRdb reprocessed the PCR reads with MiXCR, giving one entry per CDR3 protein. This table has 350,000 to 500,000 distinct CDR3 sequences, approximately 41% appearing once. Material: PBMCs, obtained before TCRalphabeta/CD19-depleted stem cell transplant. The receptors derive from a girl aged 2 to 10 with aplastic anemia, due to receive a stem cell transplant.

The chain combines TRBV20-1 with TRBJ2-3, with 9 bases lining up with TRBD1. This CDR3 contains 14 residues. J was trimmed by 4 bases and V by 5 bases; bases with no gene match: 7. Germline-derived CDR1 and CDR2 are DFQATT and SNEGSKA (reference sequence). CDR3 sequence (DNA): TGCAGTGCTGCCGGGACAGGGAAAGCAGATACGCAGTATTTT. It is translated as CSAAGTGKADTQYF.

The J gene is TRBJ2-1, the V gene TRBV5-1, with unresolved D. The CDR3 is 16 amino acids. The germline CDR1 and CDR2 sequences are SGHRS and YFSETQ. Trimming took off 0 bases at V and 4 bases at J, with 14 bases between the two ends. CDR3: CASSLESRAVYNEQFF. The CDR3 DNA sequence: TGCGCCAGCAGCTTGGAGTCTCGGGCAGTTTACAATGAGCAGTTCTTC.

This clonotype came up many times. This chain uses TRBV5-1 with TRBJ2-1, with 8 bases identical to TRBD2. This CDR3 spans 16 amino acids. Germline assignment: CDR1 SGHRS and CDR2 YFSETQ. Unmatched junction bases numbered 10, after V lost 0 bases and J lost 8 bases. Written as DNA, the CDR3 is TGCGCCAGCAGCTTGGGGGGACTAGTGTGGCGGGATGAGCAGTTCTTC. Translated, it gives CASSLGGLVWRDEQFF.

This clonotype showed up just a few times. This rearrangement joins TRBV29-1 to TRBJ2-3, with TRBD2 identical over 9 bases. Germline lookup yields CDR1 SQVTM and CDR2 ANQGSEA. The ends lost 4 bases at V and 7 bases at J; junction bases unmatched: 6. The CDR3 length is 13 residues. Here the CDR3 reads CSVVAGGPNTQYF. DNA for the CDR3: TGCAGCGTTGTGGCGGGAGGGCCAAATACGCAGTATTTT.

This clonotype was found a few times. The chain couples TRBV20-1 to TRBJ2-7; weak D call: TRBD2 (6 bases). Germline CDR1 is DFQATT and CDR2 is SNEGSKA (reference sequence). There are 17 residues in the CDR3. The ends were cut back, 0 bases at V and 0 bases at J, with 18 bases in the middle. CDR3 in amino acids: CSARDRNRGTSSYEQYF. For the CDR3, the DNA is TGCAGTGCTAGAGATAGGAACCGCGGGACCAGCTCCTACGAGCAGTACTTC.

This chain connects TRBV7-2 to TRBJ2-7; the match to TRBD2 covers 8 bases. The CDR3 consists of 14 residues. Germline V CDR1 and CDR2: SGHTA, FQGNSA. V gave up 2 bases and J gave up 11 bases; unmatched junction bases: 11. This CDR3 reads CASSLNLLAGPKYF. The CDR3 DNA reads TGTGCCAGCAGCTTAAATCTCCTAGCGGGCCCAAAGTACTTC.

With regard to this clonotype: A much larger clone is a single base away; this may be a read error. V and J are TRBV20-1 and TRBJ2-7; 7 bases align to TRBD2. Per germline, CDR1 DFQATT and CDR2 SNEGSKA (reference sequence). J was trimmed by 7 bases and V by 1 base; bases with no gene match: 13. This CDR3 spans 15 amino acids. The CDR3 DNA is TGCAGTGCTAGAGTGACCGGGACTATCGCCCTAGAGCAGTACTTC. Its translation: CSARVTGTIALEQYF.

The V and J genes are TRBV12-3 or TRBV12-4 and TRBJ2-7; a possible D gene is TRBD1 (5 bases). The ends were cut back, 5 bases at V and 5 bases at J, with 19 bases in the middle. This CDR3 has 15 residues. Written as DNA, the CDR3 is TGTGCCAGCAGTCCCCTGGGGCTCTCAGGCGACGAGCAGTACTTC. Translated: CASSPLGLSGDEQYF.

CDR3 sequence (DNA): TGCAGTGCCGGCCTTTCCCTGGGGTACACTGAAGCTTTCTTT. Translated, it gives CSAGLSLGYTEAFF. The chain recombines TRBV20-1 with TRBJ1-1, with D unclear. There are 14 residues in the CDR3. V lost 6 bases to trimming and J lost 3 bases, with 17 bases between them. Germline assignment: CDR1 DFQATT and CDR2 SNEGSKA (reference sequence).

The gene calls are TRBV6-1 and TRBJ2-5; 7 bases agree with TRBD1. This CDR3 has 13 amino acids. Germline V gene lookup returns CDR1 MNHNS and CDR2 SASEGT. J lost 1 base, V lost 8 bases, and 4 bases had no gene match. CDR3 nucleotides: TGTGCCAGCCGAGGGACAGCCCAAGAGACCCAGTACTTC. Amino acid sequence: CASRGTAQETQYF.

In its sample, this clonotype was seen many times. This sequence joins TRBV4-2 and TRBJ2-7; 11 positions agree with TRBD2. The CDR3 runs 19 residues. The germline V gene encodes CDR1 LGHNA and CDR2 YNFKEQ. V dropped 0 bases and J dropped 2; count of bases not matched to a gene: 12. CDR3 DNA sequence: TGTGCCAGCAGCCAAGATGTTACTAGCGGGAGCTCGTGGACCTACGAGCAGTACTTC. Encoded protein: CASSQDVTSGSSWTYEQYF.

J is TRBJ2-7 and V is TRBV5-5, with D perhaps TRBD2 (6 bases). Germline CDR1 reads SGHKS; CDR2 reads YYEKEE (reference sequence). V was cut by 3 bases and J by 1 base, with 11 bases left in between. CDR3 length: 14 residues. The CDR3 DNA sequence: TGTGCCAGCAGCTACGGGGACTTATCCTACGAGCAGTACTTC. It encodes CASSYGDLSYEQYF.